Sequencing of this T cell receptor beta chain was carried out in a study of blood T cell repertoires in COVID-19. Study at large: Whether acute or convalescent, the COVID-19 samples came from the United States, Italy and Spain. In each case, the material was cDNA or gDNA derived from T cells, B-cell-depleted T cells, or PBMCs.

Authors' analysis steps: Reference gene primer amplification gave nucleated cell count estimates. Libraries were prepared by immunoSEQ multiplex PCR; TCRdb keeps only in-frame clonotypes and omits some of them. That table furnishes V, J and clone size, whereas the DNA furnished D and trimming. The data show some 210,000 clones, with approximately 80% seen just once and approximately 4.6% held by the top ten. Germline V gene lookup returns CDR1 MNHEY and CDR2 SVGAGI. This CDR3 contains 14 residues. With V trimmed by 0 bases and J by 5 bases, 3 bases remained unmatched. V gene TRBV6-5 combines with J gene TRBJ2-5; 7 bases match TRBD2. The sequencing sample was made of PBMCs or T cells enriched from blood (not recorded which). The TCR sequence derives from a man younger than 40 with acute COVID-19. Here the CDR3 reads CASSYSTSVETQYF. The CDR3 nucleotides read TGTGCCAGCAGTTACTCTACTAGCGTGGAGACCCAGTACTTC.